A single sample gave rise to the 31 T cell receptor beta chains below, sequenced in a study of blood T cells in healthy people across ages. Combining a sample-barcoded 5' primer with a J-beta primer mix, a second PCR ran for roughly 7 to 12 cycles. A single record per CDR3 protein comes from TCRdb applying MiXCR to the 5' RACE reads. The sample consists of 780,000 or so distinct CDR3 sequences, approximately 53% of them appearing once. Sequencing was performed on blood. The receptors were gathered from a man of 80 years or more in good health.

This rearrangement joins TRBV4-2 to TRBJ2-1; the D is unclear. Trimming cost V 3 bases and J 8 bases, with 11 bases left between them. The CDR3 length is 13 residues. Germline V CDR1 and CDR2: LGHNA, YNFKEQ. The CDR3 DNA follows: TGTGCCAGCAGCCAGCAACAACGGGATGAGCAGTTCTTC. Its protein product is CASSQQQRDEQFF.

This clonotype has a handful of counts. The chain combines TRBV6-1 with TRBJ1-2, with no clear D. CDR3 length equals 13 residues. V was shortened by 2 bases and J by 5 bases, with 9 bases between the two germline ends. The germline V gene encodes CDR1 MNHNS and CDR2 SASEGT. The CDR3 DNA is TGTGCCAGCAGTGAATCGCGCATATATGGCTACACCTTC. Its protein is CASSESRIYGYTF.

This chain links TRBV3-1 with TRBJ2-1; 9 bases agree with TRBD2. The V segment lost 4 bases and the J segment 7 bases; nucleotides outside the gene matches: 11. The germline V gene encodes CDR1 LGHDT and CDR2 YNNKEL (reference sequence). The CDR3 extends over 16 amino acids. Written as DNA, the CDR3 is TGTGCCAGCAGCCCCCAGATAGCGGGAGTTAAGAATGAGCAGTTCTTC. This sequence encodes CASSPQIAGVKNEQFF.

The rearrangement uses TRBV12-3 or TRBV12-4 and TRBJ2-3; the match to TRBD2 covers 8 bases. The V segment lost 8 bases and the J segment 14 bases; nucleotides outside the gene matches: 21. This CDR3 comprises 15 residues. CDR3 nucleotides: TGTGCCAGCGCTCCAGCGGGAGCGGGGCACAGAGACGCGTATTTT. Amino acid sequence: CASAPAGAGHRDAYF.

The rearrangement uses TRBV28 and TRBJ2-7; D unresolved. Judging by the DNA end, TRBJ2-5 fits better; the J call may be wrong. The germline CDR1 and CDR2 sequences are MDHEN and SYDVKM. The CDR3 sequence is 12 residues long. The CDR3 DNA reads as TGTGCCAGCAGTTCCCTGACGGGGACCCAGTACTTC. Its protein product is CASSSLTGTQYF.

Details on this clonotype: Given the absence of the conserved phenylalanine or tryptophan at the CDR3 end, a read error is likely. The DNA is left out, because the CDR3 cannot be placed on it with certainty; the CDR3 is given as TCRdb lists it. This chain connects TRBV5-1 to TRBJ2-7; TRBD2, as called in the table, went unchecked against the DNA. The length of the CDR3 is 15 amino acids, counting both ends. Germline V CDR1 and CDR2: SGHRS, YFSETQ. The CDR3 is CASSLERLAGAERYL.

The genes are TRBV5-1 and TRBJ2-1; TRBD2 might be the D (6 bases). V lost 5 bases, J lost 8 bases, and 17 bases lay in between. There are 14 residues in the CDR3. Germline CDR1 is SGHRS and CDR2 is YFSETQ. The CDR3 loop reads CASRPAGSRDEQFF. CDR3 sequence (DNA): TGCGCCAGCAGACCGGCGGGGTCCCGGGATGAGCAGTTCTTC. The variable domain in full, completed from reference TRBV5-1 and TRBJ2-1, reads KAGVTQTPRYLIKTRGQQVTLSCSPISGHRSVSWYQQTPGQGLQFLFEYFSETQRNKGNFPGRFSGRQFSNSRSEMNVSTLELGDSALYLCASRPAGSRDEQFFGPGTRLTVL.

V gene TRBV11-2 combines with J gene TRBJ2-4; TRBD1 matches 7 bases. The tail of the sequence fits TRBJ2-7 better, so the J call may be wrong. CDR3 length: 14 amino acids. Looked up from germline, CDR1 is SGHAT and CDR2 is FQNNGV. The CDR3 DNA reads TGTGCCAGCAGCGCCGACAGGGCTTCCGACGAGCAGTACTTC. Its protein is CASSADRASDEQYF.

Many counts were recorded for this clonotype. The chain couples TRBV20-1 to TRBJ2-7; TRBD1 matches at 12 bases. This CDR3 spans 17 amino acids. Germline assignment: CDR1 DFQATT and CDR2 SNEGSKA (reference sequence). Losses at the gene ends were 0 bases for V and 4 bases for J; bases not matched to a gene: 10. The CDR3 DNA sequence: TGCAGTGCTAGAGATTTGGGGACAGGGGGCGTGGGATACGAGCAGTACTTC. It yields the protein CSARDLGTGGVGYEQYF.

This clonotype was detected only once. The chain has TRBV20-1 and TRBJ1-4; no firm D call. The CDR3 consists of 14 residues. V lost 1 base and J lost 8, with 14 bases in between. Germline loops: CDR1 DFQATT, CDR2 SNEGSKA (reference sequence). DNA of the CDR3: TGCAGTGCTAGAGGGGGAGGAGCCAACGAAAAACTGTTTTTT. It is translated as CSARGGGANEKLFF.

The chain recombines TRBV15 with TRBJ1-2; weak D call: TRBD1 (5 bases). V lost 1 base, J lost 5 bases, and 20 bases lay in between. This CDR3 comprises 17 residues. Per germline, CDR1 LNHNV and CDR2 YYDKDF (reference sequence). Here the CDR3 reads CATSRVSGARTGYGYTF. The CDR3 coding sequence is TGTGCCACCAGCAGAGTTTCTGGGGCCCGGACGGGTTATGGCTACACCTTC.

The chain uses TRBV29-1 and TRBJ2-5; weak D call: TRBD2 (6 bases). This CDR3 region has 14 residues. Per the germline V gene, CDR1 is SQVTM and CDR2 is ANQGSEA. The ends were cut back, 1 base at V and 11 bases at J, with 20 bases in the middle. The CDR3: CSVEATRLVNEQYF. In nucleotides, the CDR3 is TGCAGCGTTGAAGCCACAAGACTAGTCAATGAGCAGTACTTC.

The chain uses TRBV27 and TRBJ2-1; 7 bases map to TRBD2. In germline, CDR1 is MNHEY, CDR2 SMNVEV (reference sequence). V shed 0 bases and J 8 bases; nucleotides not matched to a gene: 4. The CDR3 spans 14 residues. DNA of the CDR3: TGTGCCAGCAGTTTATCGGGAGGGCCTTATGAGCAGTTCTTC. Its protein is CASSLSGGPYEQFF.

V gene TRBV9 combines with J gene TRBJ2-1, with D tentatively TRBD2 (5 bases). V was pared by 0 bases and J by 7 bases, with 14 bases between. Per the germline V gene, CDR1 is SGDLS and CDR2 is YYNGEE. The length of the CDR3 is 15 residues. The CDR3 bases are TGTGCCAGCAGCGTAGCTCCTTGGAGCGGTAATGAGCAGTTCTTC. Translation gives CASSVAPWSGNEQFF.

The CDR3 here is CSVALLEGYTF. The CDR3 DNA is TGCAGCGTAGCCCTCCTAGAAGGCTACACCTTC. The chain has TRBV29-1 and TRBJ1-2; D unresolved. Per the germline V gene, CDR1 is SQVTM and CDR2 is ANQGSEA. The CDR3 spans 11 residues. V lost 6 bases and J 8 bases, leaving 13 bases between the germline ends.

CDR3 region: CASSLAGVAGTNEQFF. CDR3 in DNA: TGTGCCAGCAGCTTGGCCGGTGTGGCGGGGACAAATGAGCAGTTCTTC. The chain couples TRBV7-3 to TRBJ2-1; D is possibly TRBD1 or TRBD2 (6 bases each). The V gene's germline CDR1 is SGHTA and CDR2 FQGTGA. The V gene lost 3 bases and the J gene lost 7 bases, with 19 bases spanning the gap. The CDR3 covers 16 residues.

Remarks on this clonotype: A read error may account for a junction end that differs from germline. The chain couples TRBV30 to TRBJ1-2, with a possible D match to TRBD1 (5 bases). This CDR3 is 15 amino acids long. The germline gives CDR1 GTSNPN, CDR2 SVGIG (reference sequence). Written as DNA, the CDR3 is TGTGCCTGGAGTGTAAAGGGGCTGTTTGGCTATGACTACACCTTC. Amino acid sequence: CAWSVKGLFGYDYTF.

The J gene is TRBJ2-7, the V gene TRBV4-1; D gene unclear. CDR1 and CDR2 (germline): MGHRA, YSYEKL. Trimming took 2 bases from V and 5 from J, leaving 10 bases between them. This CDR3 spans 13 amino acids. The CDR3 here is CASSQSLGDEQYF. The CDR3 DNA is TGCGCCAGCAGCCAATCCCTTGGGGACGAGCAGTACTTC.

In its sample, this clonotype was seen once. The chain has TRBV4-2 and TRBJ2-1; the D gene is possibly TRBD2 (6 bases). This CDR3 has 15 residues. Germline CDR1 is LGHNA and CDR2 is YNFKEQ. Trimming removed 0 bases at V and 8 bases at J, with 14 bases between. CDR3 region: CASSQDQEGLDEQFF. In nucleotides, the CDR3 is TGTGCCAGCAGCCAAGATCAGGAGGGTCTGGATGAGCAGTTCTTC.

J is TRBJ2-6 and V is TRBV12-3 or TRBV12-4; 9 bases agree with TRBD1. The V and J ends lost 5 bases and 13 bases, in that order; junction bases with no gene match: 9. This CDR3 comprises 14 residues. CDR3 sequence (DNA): TGTGCCAGCAGTACCCGGGACAGGGTAGGGGTCCTGACTTTC. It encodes CASSTRDRVGVLTF.

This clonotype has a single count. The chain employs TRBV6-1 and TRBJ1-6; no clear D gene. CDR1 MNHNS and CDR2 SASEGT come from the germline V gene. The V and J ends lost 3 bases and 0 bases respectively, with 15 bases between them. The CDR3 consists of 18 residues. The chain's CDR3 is CASSDLVVPSSYNSPLHF. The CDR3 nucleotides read TGTGCCAGCAGTGACCTCGTGGTTCCGAGCTCCTATAATTCACCCCTCCACTTT.

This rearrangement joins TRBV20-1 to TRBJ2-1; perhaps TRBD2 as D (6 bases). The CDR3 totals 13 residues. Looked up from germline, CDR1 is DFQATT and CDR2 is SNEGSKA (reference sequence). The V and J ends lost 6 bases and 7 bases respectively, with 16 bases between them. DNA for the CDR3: TGCAGTGCGGACCGGGACTCCTCTAATGAGCAGTTCTTC. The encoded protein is CSADRDSSNEQFF.

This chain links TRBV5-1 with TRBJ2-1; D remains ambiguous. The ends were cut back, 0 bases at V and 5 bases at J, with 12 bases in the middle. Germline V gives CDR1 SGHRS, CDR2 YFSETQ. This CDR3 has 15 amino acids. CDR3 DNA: TGCGCCAGCAGCTTGGCTCGCGGTAATCACAATGAGCAGTTCTTC. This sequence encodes CASSLARGNHNEQFF.

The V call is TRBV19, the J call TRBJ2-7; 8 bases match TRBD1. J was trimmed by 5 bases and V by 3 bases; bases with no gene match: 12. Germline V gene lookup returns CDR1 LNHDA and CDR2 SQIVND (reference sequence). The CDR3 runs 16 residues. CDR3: CASSITPQGAVNEQYF. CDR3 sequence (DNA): TGTGCCAGTAGTATCACTCCTCAGGGGGCGGTGAACGAGCAGTACTTC.

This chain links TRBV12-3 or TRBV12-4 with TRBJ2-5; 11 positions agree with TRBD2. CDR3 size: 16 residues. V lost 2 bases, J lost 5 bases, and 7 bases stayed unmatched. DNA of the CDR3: TGTGCCAGCAGTTTAACTAGCGGGAGCGGTGATGAGACCCAGTACTTC. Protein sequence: CASSLTSGSGDETQYF.

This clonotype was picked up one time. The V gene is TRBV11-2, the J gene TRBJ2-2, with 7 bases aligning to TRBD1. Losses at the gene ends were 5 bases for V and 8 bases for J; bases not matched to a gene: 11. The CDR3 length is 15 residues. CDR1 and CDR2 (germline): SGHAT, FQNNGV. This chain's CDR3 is CASSARQGARGELFF. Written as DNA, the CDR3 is TGTGCCAGCAGCGCCCGACAGGGTGCAAGGGGGGAGCTGTTTTTT.

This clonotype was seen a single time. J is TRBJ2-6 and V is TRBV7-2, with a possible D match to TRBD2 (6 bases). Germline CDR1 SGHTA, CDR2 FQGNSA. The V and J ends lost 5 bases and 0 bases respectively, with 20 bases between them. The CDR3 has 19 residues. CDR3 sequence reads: CASSPRSEGRYSGANVLTF. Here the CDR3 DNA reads TGTGCCAGCAGCCCTCGGTCGGAGGGACGTTACTCTGGGGCCAACGTCCTGACTTTC.

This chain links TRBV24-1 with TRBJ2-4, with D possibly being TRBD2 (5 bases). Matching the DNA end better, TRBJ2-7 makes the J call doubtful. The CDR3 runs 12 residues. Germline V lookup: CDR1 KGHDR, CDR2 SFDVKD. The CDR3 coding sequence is TGTGCCACCAGTGACGGGATCTACGAGCAGTACTTC. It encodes CATSDGIYEQYF.

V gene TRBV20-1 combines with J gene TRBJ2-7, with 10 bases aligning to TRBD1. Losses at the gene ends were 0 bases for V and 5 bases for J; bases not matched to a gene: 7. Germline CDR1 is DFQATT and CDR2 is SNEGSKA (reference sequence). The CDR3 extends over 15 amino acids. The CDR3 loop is CSARDIGQGGHEQYF. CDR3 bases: TGCAGTGCTAGAGACATCGGACAGGGGGGCCACGAGCAGTACTTC.

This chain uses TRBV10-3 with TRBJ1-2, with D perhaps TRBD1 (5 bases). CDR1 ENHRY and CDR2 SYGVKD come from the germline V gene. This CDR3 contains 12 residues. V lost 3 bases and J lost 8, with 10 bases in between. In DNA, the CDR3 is TGTGCCATCAGTGAACAGGTTTCGGGCTACACCTTC. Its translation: CAISEQVSGYTF.

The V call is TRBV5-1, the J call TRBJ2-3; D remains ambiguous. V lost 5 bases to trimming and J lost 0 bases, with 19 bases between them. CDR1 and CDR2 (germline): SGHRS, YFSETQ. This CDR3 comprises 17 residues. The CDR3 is CASSSPAHSASTDTQYF. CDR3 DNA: TGCGCCAGCAGTTCTCCCGCCCACTCAGCTAGCACAGATACGCAGTATTTT.